These 10 T cell receptor beta chains originate from one sample sequenced in a study of T cells in localized non-small cell lung cancer. Profiling relied on immunoSEQ multiplex PCR, and the TCRdb table lists in-frame clones only, not all of them. The repertoire holds around 64,000 clones, roughly 90% seen once, with 22% in the top ten. The sequenced sample was peripheral blood, obtained before any cancer treatment. The receptors come from a man aged 35 to 69 with stage I squamous cell lung carcinoma.

The chain has TRBV7-3 and TRBJ2-2; 8 bases line up with TRBD1. The CDR3 contains 15 residues. V lost 5 bases and J lost 0; bases outside the gene matches: 2. Germline lookup yields CDR1 SGHTA and CDR2 FQGTGA. This CDR3 reads CASSPGGANTGELFF. CDR3 coding DNA: TGTGCCAGCAGCCCAGGGGGCGCGAACACCGGGGAGCTGTTTTTT.

The chain combines TRBV19 with TRBJ1-4; 9 positions agree with TRBD1. The CDR3 loop spans 15 amino acids. After removal of 3 bases from V and 5 bases from J, the junction contained 4 bases not matched to a gene. The germline V gene encodes CDR1 LNHDA and CDR2 SQIVND (reference sequence). The CDR3 nucleotides read TGTGCCAGTAGTATTCCCGGGACAGGGAATGAAAAACTGTTTTTT. This sequence encodes CASSIPGTGNEKLFF.

The chain links TRBV7-8 to TRBJ1-3; D uncertain. The germline V and J ends were trimmed by 2 bases and 2 bases, with 13 bases remaining between them. CDR1 is SGHVS, CDR2 FQNEAQ, per germline. CDR3 length equals 16 residues. The CDR3 region has the DNA TGTGCCAGCAGCTTACGTCTCTCAGTCGCTGGAAACACCATATATTTT. Residues: CASSLRLSVAGNTIYF. The variable domain in full, with the rest retrieved from reference TRBV7-8 and TRBJ1-3, is GAGVSQSPRYKVAKRGQDVALRCDPISGHVSLFWYQQALGQGPEFLTYFQNEAQLDKSGLPSDRFFAERPEGSVSTLKIQRTQQEDSAVYLCASSLRLSVAGNTIYFGEGSWLTVV.

This chain links TRBV9 with TRBJ2-7; TRBD2 matches at 16 bases. CDR3 length: 19 residues. In germline, CDR1 is SGDLS, CDR2 YYNGEE. J gave up 2 bases and V 0 bases, and 8 bases lay outside the gene matches. The CDR3 sequence is CASSVGPPGTSGRAYEQYF. The CDR3 bases are TGTGCCAGCAGCGTAGGGCCCCCCGGGACTAGCGGGAGGGCCTACGAGCAGTACTTC. Together with reference TRBV9 and TRBJ2-7, the CDR3 gives the full variable domain: DSGVTQTPKHLITATGQRVTLRCSPRSGDLSVYWYQQSLDQGLQFLIQYYNGEERAKGNILERFSAQQFPDLHSELNLSSLELGDSALYFCASSVGPPGTSGRAYEQYFGPGTRLTVT.

This clone was observed a handful of times. The rearrangement joins TRBV5-4 to TRBJ2-5; TRBD1 matches at 10 bases. The junction had 10 bases not matched to a gene; V was cut back by 4 bases and J by 4 bases. Germline-derived CDR1 and CDR2 are SGHNT and YYREEE (reference sequence). The CDR3 loop spans 16 amino acids. Here the CDR3 reads CASSITTGGRGETQYF. The CDR3 nucleotides read TGTGCCAGCAGCATCACGACAGGGGGCAGGGGAGAGACCCAGTACTTC.

V is TRBV18 and J is TRBJ1-2, with D unresolved. In germline, CDR1 is KGHSH, CDR2 LQKENI. The CDR3 is 12 amino acids. Trimming stripped 3 bases from V and 8 bases from J, with 10 bases between. CDR3 bases: TGTGCCAGCTCACCCGTCGAGGAGGGCTACACCTTC. Protein sequence: CASSPVEEGYTF.

J is TRBJ2-3 and V is TRBV28; possible D gene TRBD1, 6 bases. With 9 bases removed from V and 4 bases from J, the gap between germline ends came to 29 bases. This CDR3 spans 18 amino acids. Germline V gene data show CDR1 as MDHEN and CDR2 as SYDVKM. The CDR3 region has the DNA TGTGCCAGGGAAAACAGGGTTCGGCGGACATTTACAGCAGATACGCAGTATTTT. Encoded protein: CARENRVRRTFTADTQYF. Full variable domain (remainder filled in from reference TRBV28 and TRBJ2-3): DVKVTQSSRYLVKRTGEKVFLECVQDMDHENMFWYRQDPGLGLRLIYFSYDVKMKEKGDIPEGYSVSREKKERFSLILESASTNQTSMYLCARENRVRRTFTADTQYFGPGTRLTVL.

The chain links TRBV28 to TRBJ1-2, with TRBD1 identical over 7 bases. The CDR3 extends over 13 amino acids. Germline lookup yields CDR1 MDHEN and CDR2 SYDVKM. Germline trimming cut 6 bases from V and 5 bases from J; bases unmatched to any gene: 6. CDR3 residues: CASSLDRTYGYTF. DNA for the CDR3: TGTGCCAGCAGCTTGGACAGGACTTATGGCTACACCTTC.

The chain's CDR3 is CASSPDRGHNTIYF. CDR3 DNA: TGTGCCAGCTCACCGGACAGGGGGCACAACACCATATATTTT. The rearrangement joins TRBV18 to TRBJ1-3, with TRBD1 matching over 11 bases. The germline V gene has CDR1 KGHSH and CDR2 LQKENI. The CDR3 is 14 amino acids. The V gene end was trimmed by 3 bases and the J gene end by 7 bases; junction bases not matched to a gene: 2.

The chain employs TRBV25-1 and TRBJ2-2; D is unclear. The CDR3 totals 11 residues. The germline gives CDR1 MGHDK, CDR2 SYGVNS. V was clipped by 8 bases and J by 0 bases, with 1 base between them. This chain's CDR3 is CASANTGELFF. In DNA, the CDR3 is TGTGCCAGCGCGAACACCGGGGAGCTGTTTTTT. The entire variable domain, with the rest obtained from reference TRBV25-1 and TRBJ2-2, is as follows: EADIYQTPRYLVIGTGKKITLECSQTMGHDKMYWYQQDPGMELHLIHYSYGVNSTEKGDLSSESTVSRIRTEHFPLTLESARPSHTSQYLCASANTGELFFGEGSRLTVL.